This T cell receptor (beta chain) was sequenced during a study of cytomegalovirus exposure and HLA in healthy donors. Study-wide results and caveats: TCR sequences were mostly rare, though some public TCRs occurred in many donors.

The PCR contained 60 Vbeta and 13 Jbeta primers. Some clones are missing from TCRdb's copy, which holds only in-frame ones; the method was immunoSEQ multiplex PCR. This listing includes fewer than 150,000 clones. Note on this clone: Its antigen remains unidentified.

Germline CDR1 reads KGHSH; CDR2 reads LQKENI. V was clipped by 3 bases and J by 1 base, with 12 bases between them. The CDR3 loop spans 15 amino acids. J is TRBJ1-1 and V is TRBV18; tentatively, D is TRBD1 (5 bases). The receptor's source is a woman aged 55 to 70 in good health and CMV-seronegative. The sample taken for sequencing was PBMCs. In nucleotides, the CDR3 is TGTGCCAGCTCACCGATAGGGGATGGGAACACTGAAGCTTTCTTT. It is translated as CASSPIGDGNTEAFF.